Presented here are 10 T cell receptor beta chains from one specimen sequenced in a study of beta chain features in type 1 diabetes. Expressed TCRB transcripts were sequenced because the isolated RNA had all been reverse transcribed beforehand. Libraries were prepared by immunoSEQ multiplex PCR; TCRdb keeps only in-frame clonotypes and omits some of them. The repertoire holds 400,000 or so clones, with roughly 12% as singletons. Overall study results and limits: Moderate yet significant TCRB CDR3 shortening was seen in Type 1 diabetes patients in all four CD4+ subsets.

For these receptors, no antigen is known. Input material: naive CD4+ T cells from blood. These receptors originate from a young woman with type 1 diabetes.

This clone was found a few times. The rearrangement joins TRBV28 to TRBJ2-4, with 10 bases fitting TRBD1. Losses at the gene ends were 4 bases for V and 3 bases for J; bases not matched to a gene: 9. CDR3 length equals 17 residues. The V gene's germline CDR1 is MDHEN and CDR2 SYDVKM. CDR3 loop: CASSSPTGGLGKNIQYF. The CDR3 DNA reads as TGTGCCAGCAGTTCACCGACAGGGGGCTTGGGCAAAAACATTCAGTACTTC.

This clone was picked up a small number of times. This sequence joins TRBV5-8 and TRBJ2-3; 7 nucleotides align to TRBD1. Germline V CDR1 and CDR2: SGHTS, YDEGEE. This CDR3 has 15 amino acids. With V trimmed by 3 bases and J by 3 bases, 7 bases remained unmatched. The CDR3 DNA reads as TGTGCCAGCAGCTATCGACAGGGTCCGACAGATACGCAGTATTTT. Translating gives CASSYRQGPTDTQYF.

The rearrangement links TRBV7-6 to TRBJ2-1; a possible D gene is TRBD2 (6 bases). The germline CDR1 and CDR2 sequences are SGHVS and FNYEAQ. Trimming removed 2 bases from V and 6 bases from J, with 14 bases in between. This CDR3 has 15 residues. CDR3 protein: CASSLMFGGPNEQFF. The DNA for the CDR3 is TGTGCCAGCAGCTTAATGTTCGGAGGGCCCAATGAGCAGTTCTTC.

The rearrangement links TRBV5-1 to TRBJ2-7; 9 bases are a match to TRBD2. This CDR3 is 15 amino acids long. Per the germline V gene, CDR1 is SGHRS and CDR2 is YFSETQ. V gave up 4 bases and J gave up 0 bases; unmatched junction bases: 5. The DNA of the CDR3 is TGCGCCAGCAGCCGTCTAGCGGGGCGCTCCTACGAGCAGTACTTC. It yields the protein CASSRLAGRSYEQYF.

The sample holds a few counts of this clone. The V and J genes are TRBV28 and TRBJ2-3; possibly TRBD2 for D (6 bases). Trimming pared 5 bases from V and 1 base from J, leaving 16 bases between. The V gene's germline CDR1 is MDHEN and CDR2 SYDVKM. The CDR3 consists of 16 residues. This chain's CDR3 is CASSPLWRDGTDTQYF. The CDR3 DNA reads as TGTGCCAGCAGTCCCCTTTGGCGGGATGGCACAGATACGCAGTATTTT.

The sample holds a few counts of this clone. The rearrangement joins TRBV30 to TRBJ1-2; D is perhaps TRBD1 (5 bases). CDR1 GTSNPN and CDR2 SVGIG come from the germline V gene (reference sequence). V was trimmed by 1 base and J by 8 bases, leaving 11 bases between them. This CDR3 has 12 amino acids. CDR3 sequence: CAWSGGGVGYTF. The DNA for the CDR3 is TGTGCCTGGAGTGGGGGCGGGGTGGGCTACACCTTC.

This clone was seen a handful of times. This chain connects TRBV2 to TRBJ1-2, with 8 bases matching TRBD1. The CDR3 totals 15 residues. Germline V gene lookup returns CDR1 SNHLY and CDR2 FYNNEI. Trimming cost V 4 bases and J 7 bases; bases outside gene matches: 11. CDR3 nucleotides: TGTGCCAGCAGTGTATTTCAAGGACAGGGAAGTGGCTACACCTTC. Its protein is CASSVFQGQGSGYTF.

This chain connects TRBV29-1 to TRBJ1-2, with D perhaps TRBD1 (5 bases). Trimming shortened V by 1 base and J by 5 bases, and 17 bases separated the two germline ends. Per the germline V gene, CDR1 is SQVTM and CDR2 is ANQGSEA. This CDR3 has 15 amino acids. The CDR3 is CSVEGTPLNPYGYTF. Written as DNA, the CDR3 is TGCAGCGTTGAAGGGACACCGCTCAATCCGTATGGCTACACCTTC.

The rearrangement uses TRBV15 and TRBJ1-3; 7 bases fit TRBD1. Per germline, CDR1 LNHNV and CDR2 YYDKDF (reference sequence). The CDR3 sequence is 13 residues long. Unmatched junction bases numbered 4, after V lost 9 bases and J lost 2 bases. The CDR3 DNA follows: TGTGCCACGGGGACAGACCCTGGAAACACCATATATTTT. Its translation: CATGTDPGNTIYF.

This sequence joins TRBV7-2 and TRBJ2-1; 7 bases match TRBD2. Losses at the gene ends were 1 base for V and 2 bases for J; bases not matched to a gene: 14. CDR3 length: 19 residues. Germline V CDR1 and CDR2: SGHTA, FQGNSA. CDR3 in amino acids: CASSLGGAGVLRTYNEQFF. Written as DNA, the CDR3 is TGTGCCAGCAGCTTAGGGGGCGCGGGGGTGCTCCGGACCTACAATGAGCAGTTCTTC.